This is a list of T cell receptor beta chains from one sample in a study of blood T cell repertoires in COVID-19. Profiling relied on immunoSEQ multiplex PCR, and the TCRdb table lists in-frame clones only, not all of them. The sample lists 310,000 or so clones, around four fifths occurring once. Sequenced input: peripheral blood. Receptors were obtained from a woman in her 50s with acute or convalescent COVID-19. Both conserved end residues are part of each CDR3. Fields, in order: D gene, V gene, J gene, CDR3 DNA, CDR3 protein. D genes are given only for firm matches.

>-|TRBV21-1|TRBJ2-3
TGTGCCAGCAGCACCGCACCGGGACTAGCGGGGACAGATACGCAGTATTTT
CASSTAPGLAGTDTQYF
>-|TRBV7-9|TRBJ2-3
TGTGCCAGCAGCTTAGGGCAGGCGAGCACAGATACGCAGTATTTT
CASSLGQASTDTQYF
>-|TRBV19|TRBJ1-2
TGTGCCAGTACCCCAGCTAACTATGGCTACACCTTC
CASTPANYGYTF
>TRBD1|TRBV5-1|TRBJ1-1
TGCGCCAGCAGACCAGGACAGGGGGCCGTTGAAGCTTTCTTT
CASRPGQGAVEAFF
>TRBD1|TRBV7-9|TRBJ1-5
TGTGCCAGCAGCTTCGCCGGGACAGCTAATCAGCCCCAGCATTTT
CASSFAGTANQPQHF
>-|TRBV14|TRBJ1-4
TGTGCCAGCAGCTTTAGGGGGAATGAAAAACTGTTTTTT
CASSFRGNEKLFF
>-|TRBV7-2|TRBJ2-3
TGTGCCAGCAGCCTACTGGCGGGGTACACAGATACGCAGTATTTT
CASSLLAGYTDTQYF
>-|TRBV4-1|TRBJ1-1
TGCGCCAGCAGCCCGTCCGGGGGGGCGAACACTGAAGCTTTCTTT
CASSPSGGANTEAFF
>TRBD1|TRBV7-8|TRBJ1-1
TGTGCCAGCAGTTCTCATCCGGGACAGGGGACGTCTGAAGCTTTCTTT
CASSSHPGQGTSEAFF
>TRBD2|TRBV11-2|TRBJ2-7
TGTGCCAGCAGCTATCGCCGACTGGTGGGGCGGGAGGGAGACTACGAGCAGTACTTC
CASSYRRLVGREGDYEQYF